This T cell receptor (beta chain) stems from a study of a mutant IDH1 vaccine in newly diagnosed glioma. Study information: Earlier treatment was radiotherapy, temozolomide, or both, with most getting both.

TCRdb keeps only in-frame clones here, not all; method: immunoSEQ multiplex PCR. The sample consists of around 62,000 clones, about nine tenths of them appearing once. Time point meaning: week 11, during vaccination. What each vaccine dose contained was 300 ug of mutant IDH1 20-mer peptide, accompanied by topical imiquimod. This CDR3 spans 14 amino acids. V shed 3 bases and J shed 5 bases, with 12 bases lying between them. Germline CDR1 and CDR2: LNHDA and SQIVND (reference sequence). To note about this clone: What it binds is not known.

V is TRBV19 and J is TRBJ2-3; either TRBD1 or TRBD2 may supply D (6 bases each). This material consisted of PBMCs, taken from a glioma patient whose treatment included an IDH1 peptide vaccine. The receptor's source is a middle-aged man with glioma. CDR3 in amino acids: CASSITGARDTQYF. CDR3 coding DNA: TGTGCCAGTAGTATCACGGGGGCAAGAGATACGCAGTATTTT.